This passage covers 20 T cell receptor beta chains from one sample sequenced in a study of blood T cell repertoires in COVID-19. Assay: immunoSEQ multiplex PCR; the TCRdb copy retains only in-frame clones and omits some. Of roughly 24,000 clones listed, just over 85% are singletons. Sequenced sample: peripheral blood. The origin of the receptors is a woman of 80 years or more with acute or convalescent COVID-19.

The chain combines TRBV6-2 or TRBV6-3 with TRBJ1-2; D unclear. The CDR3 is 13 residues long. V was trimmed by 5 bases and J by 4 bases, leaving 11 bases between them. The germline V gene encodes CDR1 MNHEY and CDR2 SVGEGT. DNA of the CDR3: TGTGCCAGCAGTATAGCCGGGAGCTATGGCTACACCTTC. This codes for CASSIAGSYGYTF.

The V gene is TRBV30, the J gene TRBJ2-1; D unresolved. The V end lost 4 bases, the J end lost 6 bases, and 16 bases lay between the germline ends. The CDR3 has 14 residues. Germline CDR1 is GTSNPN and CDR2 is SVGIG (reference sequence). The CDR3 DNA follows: TGTGCCTGGACCACTACTGTGCCGTCCAATGAGCAGTTCTTC. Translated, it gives CAWTTTVPSNEQFF. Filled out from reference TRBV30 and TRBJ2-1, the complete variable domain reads SQTIHQWPATLVQPVGSPLSLECTVEGTSNPNLYWYRQAAGRGLQLLFYSVGIGQISSEVPQNLSASRPQDRQFILSSKKLLLSDSGFYLCAWTTTVPSNEQFFGPGTRLTVL.

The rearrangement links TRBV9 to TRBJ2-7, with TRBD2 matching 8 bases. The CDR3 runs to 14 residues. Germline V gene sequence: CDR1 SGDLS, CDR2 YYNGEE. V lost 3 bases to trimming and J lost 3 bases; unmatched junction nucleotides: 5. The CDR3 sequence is CASSEGAGVYEQYF. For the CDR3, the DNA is TGTGCCAGCAGCGAAGGAGCGGGGGTCTACGAGCAGTACTTC.

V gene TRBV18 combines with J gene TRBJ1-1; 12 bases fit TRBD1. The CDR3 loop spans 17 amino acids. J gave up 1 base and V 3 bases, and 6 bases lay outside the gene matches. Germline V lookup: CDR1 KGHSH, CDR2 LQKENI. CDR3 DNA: TGTGCCAGCTCACCGGGGACAGGGGGCGCATGGAACACTGAAGCTTTCTTT. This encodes CASSPGTGGAWNTEAFF.

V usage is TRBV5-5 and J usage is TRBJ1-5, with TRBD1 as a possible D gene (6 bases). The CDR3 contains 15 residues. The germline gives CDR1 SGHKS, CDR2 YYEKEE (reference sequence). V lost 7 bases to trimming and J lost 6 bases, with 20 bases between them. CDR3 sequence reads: CASSRIPGEGQPQHF. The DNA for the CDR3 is TGTGCCAGCTCCCGTATCCCAGGGGAGGGTCAGCCCCAGCATTTT.

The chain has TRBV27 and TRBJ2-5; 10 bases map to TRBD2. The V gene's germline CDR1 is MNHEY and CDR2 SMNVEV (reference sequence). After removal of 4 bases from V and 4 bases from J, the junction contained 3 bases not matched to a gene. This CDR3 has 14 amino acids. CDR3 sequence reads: CASSSLAGVETQYF. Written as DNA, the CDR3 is TGTGCCAGCAGTTCCCTAGCGGGGGTAGAGACCCAGTACTTC.

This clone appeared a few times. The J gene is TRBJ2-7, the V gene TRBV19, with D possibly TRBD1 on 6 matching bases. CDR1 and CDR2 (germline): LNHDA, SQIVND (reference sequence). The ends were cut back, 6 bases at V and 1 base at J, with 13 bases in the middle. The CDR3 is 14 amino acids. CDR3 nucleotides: TGTGCCAGTAGGGCCTGGGACACGTCCTACGAGCAGTACTTC. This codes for CASRAWDTSYEQYF.

This CDR3 reads CASSSQRGDEQFF. CDR3 DNA: TGTGCCAGCAGCTCCCAGCGGGGGGATGAGCAGTTCTTC. The V call is TRBV7-8, the J call TRBJ2-1; 9 bases agree with TRBD2. V trimming: 4 bases; J trimming: 8 bases; junction bases outside the gene matches: 3. Germline loops: CDR1 SGHVS, CDR2 FQNEAQ. This CDR3 contains 13 residues.

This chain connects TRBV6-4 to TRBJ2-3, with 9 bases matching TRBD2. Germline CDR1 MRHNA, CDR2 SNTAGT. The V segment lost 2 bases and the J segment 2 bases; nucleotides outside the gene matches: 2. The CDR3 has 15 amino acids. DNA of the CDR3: TGTGCCAGCAGTGACGGCGGGAGGGACACAGATACGCAGTATTTT. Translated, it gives CASSDGGRDTDTQYF.

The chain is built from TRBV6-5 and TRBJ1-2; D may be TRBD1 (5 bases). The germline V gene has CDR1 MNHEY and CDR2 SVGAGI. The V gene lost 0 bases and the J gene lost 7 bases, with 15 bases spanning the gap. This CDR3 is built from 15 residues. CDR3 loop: CASSYSDSLLIGYTF. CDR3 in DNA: TGTGCCAGCAGTTACTCAGACAGCCTTTTAATTGGCTACACCTTC.

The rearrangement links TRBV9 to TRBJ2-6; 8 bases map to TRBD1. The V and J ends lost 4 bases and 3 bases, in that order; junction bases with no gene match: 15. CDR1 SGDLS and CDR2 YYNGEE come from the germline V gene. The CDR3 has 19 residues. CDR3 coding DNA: TGTGCCAGCAGCCCCGGGTTGCAGGGGGCCGACCTTGGGGCCAACGTCCTGACTTTC. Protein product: CASSPGLQGADLGANVLTF. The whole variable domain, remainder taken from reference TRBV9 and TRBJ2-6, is DSGVTQTPKHLITATGQRVTLRCSPRSGDLSVYWYQQSLDQGLQFLIQYYNGEERAKGNILERFSAQQFPDLHSELNLSSLELGDSALYFCASSPGLQGADLGANVLTFGAGSRLTVL.

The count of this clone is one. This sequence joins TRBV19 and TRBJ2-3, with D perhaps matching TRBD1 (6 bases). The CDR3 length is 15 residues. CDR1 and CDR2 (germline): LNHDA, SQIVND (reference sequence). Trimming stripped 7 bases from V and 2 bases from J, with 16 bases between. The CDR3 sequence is CASTQGFTHTDTQYF. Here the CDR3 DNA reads TGTGCCAGTACCCAGGGGTTCACACACACAGATACGCAGTATTTT.

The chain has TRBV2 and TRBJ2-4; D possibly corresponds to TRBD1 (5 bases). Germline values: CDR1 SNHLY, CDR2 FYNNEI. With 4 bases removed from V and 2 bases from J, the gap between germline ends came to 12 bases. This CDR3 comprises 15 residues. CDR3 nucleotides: TGTGCCAGCAGTGGAGACCAGGGTTCCAAAAACATTCAGTACTTC. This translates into CASSGDQGSKNIQYF.

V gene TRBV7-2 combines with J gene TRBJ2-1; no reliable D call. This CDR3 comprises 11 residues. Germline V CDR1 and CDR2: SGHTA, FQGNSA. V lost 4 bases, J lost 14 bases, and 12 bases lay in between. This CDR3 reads CASSSGIPEFF. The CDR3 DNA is TGTGCCAGCAGCTCTGGTATTCCAGAGTTCTTC.

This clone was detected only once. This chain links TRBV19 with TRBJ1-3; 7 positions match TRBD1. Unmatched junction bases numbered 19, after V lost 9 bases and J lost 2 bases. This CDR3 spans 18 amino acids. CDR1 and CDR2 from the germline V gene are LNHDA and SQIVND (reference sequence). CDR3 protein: CARKRQGPSLRAGNTIYF. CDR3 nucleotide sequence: TGTGCCAGGAAAAGACAGGGTCCTAGCCTCCGTGCTGGAAACACCATATATTTT.

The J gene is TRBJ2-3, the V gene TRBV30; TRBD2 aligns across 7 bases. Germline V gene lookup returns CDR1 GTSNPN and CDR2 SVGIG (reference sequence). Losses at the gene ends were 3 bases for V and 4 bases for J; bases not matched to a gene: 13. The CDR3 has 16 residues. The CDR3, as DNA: TGTGCCTGGAGGCCGGTCGGCGGGAGTAGGGCAGATACGCAGTATTTT. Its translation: CAWRPVGGSRADTQYF.

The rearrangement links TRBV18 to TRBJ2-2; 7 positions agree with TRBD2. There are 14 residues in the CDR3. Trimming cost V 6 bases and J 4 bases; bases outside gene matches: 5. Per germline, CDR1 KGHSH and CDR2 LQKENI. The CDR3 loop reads CASSAGVSTGELFF. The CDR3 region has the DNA TGTGCCAGCTCTGCGGGAGTAAGCACCGGGGAGCTGTTTTTT.

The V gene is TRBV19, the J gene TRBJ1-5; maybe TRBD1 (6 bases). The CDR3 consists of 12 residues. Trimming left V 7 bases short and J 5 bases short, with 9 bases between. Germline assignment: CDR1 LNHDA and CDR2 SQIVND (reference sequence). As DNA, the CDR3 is TGTGCCAGTAATACAGGGTATCAGCCCCAGCATTTT. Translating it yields CASNTGYQPQHF.

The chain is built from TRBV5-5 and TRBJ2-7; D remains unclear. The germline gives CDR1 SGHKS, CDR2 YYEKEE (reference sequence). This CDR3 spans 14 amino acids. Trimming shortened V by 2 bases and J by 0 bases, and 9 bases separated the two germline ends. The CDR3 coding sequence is TGTGCCAGCAGCTTTCCCTTGAGCTCCTACGAGCAGTACTTC. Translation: CASSFPLSSYEQYF.

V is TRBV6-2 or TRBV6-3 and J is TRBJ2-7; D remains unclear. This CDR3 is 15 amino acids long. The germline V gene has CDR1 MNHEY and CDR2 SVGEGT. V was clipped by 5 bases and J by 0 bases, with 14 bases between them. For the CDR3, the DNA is TGTGCCAGCAGTCCCACCTTATTGAGCTCCTACGAGCAGTACTTC. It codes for CASSPTLLSSYEQYF.